This T cell receptor beta chain was recorded in a study of control samples from healthy donors and cancer patients. CDR1 is LGHDT and CDR2 is YNNKEL in the germline V gene (reference sequence). The CDR3 runs to 12 residues. Trimming cost V 4 bases and J 0 bases, with 4 bases left between them. The repertoire was sequenced with immunoSEQ multiplex PCR; TCRdb's copy has only in-frame clones and lacks some. The data hold approximately 100,000 clones, with 90% observed a single time. The sample comprised blood. This sequence was found in a human donor in good health. The donor label of this sample is uncertain. The chain recombines TRBV3-1 (or the pseudogene TRBV3-2) with TRBJ2-7; D remains ambiguous. CDR3 sequence reads: CASSRYSYEQYF. CDR3 DNA sequence: TGTGCCAGCAGCCGATACTCCTACGAGCAGTACTTC.